The 30 T cell receptor beta chains below come from one sample, sequenced in a study of blood T cell repertoires in COVID-19 (dated by TCRdb to about 2020). The receptor library was made with the immunoSEQ multiplex PCR assay. TCRdb took over this immuneACCESS table, retaining in-frame rearrangements with V and J assigned. Such tables are incomplete; in checked studies, under half of the missing clones stem from an unresolved V gene, and the remainder is unexplained. The sample records about 25,000 clones, approximately 85% of which are singletons. Around 20% of the sample lies in the top ten. Sequenced: peripheral blood. The receptors were sampled from an older man in a cohort sampled during active COVID-19.

This rearrangement joins TRBV3-1 (or the pseudogene TRBV3-2) to TRBJ2-2; 11 nucleotides match TRBD1. The CDR3 runs to 17 residues. Germline CDR1 LGHDT, CDR2 YNNKEL (reference sequence). The ends lost 2 bases at V and 6 bases at J; junction bases unmatched: 8. The CDR3 here is CASSQFRTGGISGELFF. In DNA form, the CDR3 reads TGTGCCAGCAGCCAATTCAGGACAGGGGGCATTTCCGGGGAGCTGTTTTTT.

J is TRBJ2-3 and V is TRBV4-1, with D perhaps matching TRBD1 (6 bases). Per germline, CDR1 MGHRA and CDR2 YSYEKL. With 2 bases removed from V and 3 bases from J, the gap between germline ends came to 12 bases. The CDR3 has 15 residues. The CDR3 spells CASSQTSGDTDTQYF. CDR3 sequence (DNA): TGCGCCAGCAGCCAAACCTCAGGGGATACAGATACGCAGTATTTT.

The chain links TRBV20-1 to TRBJ2-5, with 10 bases lining up with TRBD2. The CDR3 has 15 amino acids. V dropped 3 bases and J dropped 2; count of bases not matched to a gene: 6. Germline CDR1 is DFQATT and CDR2 is SNEGSKA (reference sequence). The CDR3 sequence is CSASRASGSQETQYF. For the CDR3, the DNA is TGCAGTGCTAGTCGGGCTAGCGGGAGTCAAGAGACCCAGTACTTC.

This clone was observed a few times. The gene calls are TRBV28 and TRBJ2-1, with 10 bases lining up with TRBD2. CDR3 size: 14 residues. Germline V gene sequence: CDR1 MDHEN, CDR2 SYDVKM. V gave up 1 base and J gave up 12 bases; unmatched junction bases: 6. CDR3 DNA sequence: TGTGCCAGCAGTTTATTACTAGCGGGATTACGGCAGTTCTTC. It specifies CASSLLLAGLRQFF. The whole variable domain, filled in from reference TRBV28 and TRBJ2-1, reads DVKVTQSSRYLVKRTGEKVFLECVQDMDHENMFWYRQDPGLGLRLIYFSYDVKMKEKGDIPEGYSVSREKKERFSLILESASTNQTSMYLCASSLLLAGLRQFFGPGTRLTVL.

This rearrangement joins TRBV10-3 to TRBJ1-1; a weak D match, TRBD1 (5 bases). V lost 4 bases to trimming and J lost 1 base, with 7 bases between them. Germline V lookup: CDR1 ENHRY, CDR2 SYGVKD. The CDR3 covers 13 residues. The DNA of the CDR3 is TGTGCCATCAGTGGGACAAGGAACACTGAAGCTTTCTTT. It codes for CAISGTRNTEAFF.

V usage is TRBV5-5 and J usage is TRBJ2-7, with 11 bases lining up with TRBD1. The length of the CDR3 is 16 residues. Per the germline V gene, CDR1 is SGHKS and CDR2 is YYEKEE (reference sequence). The J segment lost 1 base and the V segment lost 5 bases, leaving 8 bases of the junction unmatched. The CDR3, as DNA: TGTGCCAGCAGTTCCTCCGGGACAGGGGGGTCCTACGAGCAGTACTTC. This sequence encodes CASSSSGTGGSYEQYF.

CDR3 in amino acids: CASSLVLHNEQFF. CDR3 DNA: TGCGCCAGCAGCTTGGTACTCCACAATGAGCAGTTCTTC. This rearrangement joins TRBV5-1 to TRBJ2-1, with D hard to call. V lost 0 bases to trimming and J lost 5 bases, with 6 bases between them. CDR3 size: 13 residues. CDR1 and CDR2 from the germline V gene are SGHRS and YFSETQ.

The V call is TRBV5-1, the J call TRBJ1-2, with TRBD1 matching 12 bases. Per germline, CDR1 SGHRS and CDR2 YFSETQ. The CDR3 length is 16 residues. With V trimmed by 4 bases and J by 8 bases, 12 bases remained unmatched. CDR3 nucleotide sequence: TGCGCCAGCAGCACATCCGGGACAGGGGGCTTTAGGGGCTACACCTTC. Its translation is CASSTSGTGGFRGYTF.

The V gene is TRBV29-1, the J gene TRBJ1-2, with D tentatively TRBD1 (6 bases). Trimming shortened V by 4 bases and J by 0 bases, and 15 bases separated the two germline ends. The CDR3 consists of 15 residues. CDR1 is SQVTM, CDR2 ANQGSEA, per germline. The chain's CDR3 is CSVVYRGAPNYGYTF. Written as DNA, the CDR3 is TGCAGCGTTGTATATCGGGGGGCGCCTAACTATGGCTACACCTTC.

The V call is TRBV10-3, the J call TRBJ2-5; 9 bases are a match to TRBD2. CDR3 length equals 15 residues. In germline, CDR1 is ENHRY, CDR2 SYGVKD. V gave up 2 bases and J gave up 5 bases; unmatched junction bases: 6. This CDR3 is CAISEGLARAETQYF. The CDR3 DNA sequence: TGTGCCATCAGTGAGGGACTAGCGAGGGCCGAGACCCAGTACTTC.

The count of this clone is one. The chain links TRBV28 to TRBJ1-6; 9 bases map to TRBD1. V lost 6 bases and J lost 14; bases outside the gene matches: 14. This CDR3 comprises 15 residues. Germline-derived CDR1 and CDR2 are MDHEN and SYDVKM. The CDR3, as DNA: TGTGCCAGCAGGAGAAAACCCGGGACAGGGTTAACCCTCCACTTT. The encoded protein is CASRRKPGTGLTLHF.

This clone has only a few counts. The chain's CDR3 is CASSTGENYGYTF. The DNA of the CDR3 is TGCGCCAGCAGCACAGGGGAGAACTATGGCTACACCTTC. This chain links TRBV4-1 with TRBJ1-2; TRBD1 matches at 7 bases. With 5 bases clipped from V and 2 bases from J, the junction kept 2 bases outside the gene matches. There are 13 residues in the CDR3. CDR1 is MGHRA and CDR2 is YSYEKL in the germline V gene.

The chain joins TRBV5-8 to TRBJ2-7, with D possibly being TRBD2 (5 bases). The CDR3 covers 11 residues. Germline CDR1 reads SGHTS; CDR2 reads YDEGEE. V lost 2 bases, J lost 7 bases, and 7 bases lay in between. The CDR3 spells CASSFSGEQYF. The DNA for the CDR3 is TGTGCCAGCAGCTTCTCGGGGGAGCAGTACTTC.

V gene TRBV18 combines with J gene TRBJ2-1; 11 nucleotides match TRBD2. V was clipped by 6 bases and J by 5 bases; unmatched bases: 6. This CDR3 comprises 15 residues. Germline V gene data show CDR1 as KGHSH and CDR2 as LQKENI. CDR3 nucleotide sequence: TGTGCCAGCTCGGGGGCTAGCGGGAGGAACAATGAGCAGTTCTTC. Amino acids: CASSGASGRNNEQFF. Drawing the rest from reference TRBV18 and TRBJ2-1, the complete variable domain is NAGVMQNPRHLVRRRGQEARLRCSPMKGHSHVYWYRQLPEEGLKFMVYLQKENIIDESGMPKERFSAEFPKEGPSILRIQQVVRGDSAAYFCASSGASGRNNEQFFGPGTRLTVL.

This chain links TRBV18 with TRBJ1-1; 7 bases agree with TRBD1. This CDR3 has 15 residues. J lost 5 bases, V lost 5 bases, and 11 bases had no gene match. The germline CDR1 and CDR2 sequences are KGHSH and LQKENI. The CDR3 spells CASSSARTGGTEAFF. The CDR3 DNA reads as TGTGCCAGCTCATCGGCACGGACAGGAGGAACTGAAGCTTTCTTT.

This clone is a singleton in its sample. The chain is built from TRBV6-4 and TRBJ1-4, with 7 bases aligning to TRBD1. The CDR3 is 19 residues long. The V gene end was trimmed by 6 bases and the J gene end by 0 bases; junction bases not matched to a gene: 16. Looked up from germline, CDR1 is MRHNA and CDR2 is SNTAGT. CDR3 nucleotides: TGTGCCAGCAGCGTGACAGGGATGGTCGGTAGAACAACTAATGAAAAACTGTTTTTT. Its translation is CASSVTGMVGRTTNEKLFF.

The rearrangement links TRBV12-3 or TRBV12-4 to TRBJ2-7; D unresolved. The V and J ends lost 5 bases and 4 bases respectively, with 6 bases between them. CDR3 length: 11 amino acids. The CDR3 DNA follows: TGTGCCAGCAGTGTAATGTACGAGCAGTACTTC. This gives the protein CASSVMYEQYF.

This clone is a singleton in its sample. The chain uses TRBV28 and TRBJ1-4, with unresolved D. Between the trimmed V and J ends, which lost 3 bases and 5 bases, there was a span of 10 bases. Germline V gene data show CDR1 as MDHEN and CDR2 as SYDVKM. The CDR3 length is 14 residues. The CDR3 sequence: CASSFWGGNEKLFF. The CDR3, as DNA: TGTGCCAGCAGTTTCTGGGGAGGGAATGAAAAACTGTTTTTT.

This chain links TRBV28 with TRBJ1-6; 9 bases match TRBD1. The CDR3 covers 18 residues. Per the germline V gene, CDR1 is MDHEN and CDR2 is SYDVKM. V lost 4 bases to trimming and J lost 5 bases; unmatched junction nucleotides: 12. CDR3 DNA: TGTGCCAGCAGTTCTCCTTCGGGACAGGGTAGGAATAATTCACCCCTCCACTTT. Protein sequence: CASSSPSGQGRNNSPLHF.

The gene calls are TRBV7-9 and TRBJ1-2; 12 bases are a match to TRBD1. With V trimmed by 4 bases and J by 6 bases, 9 bases remained unmatched. This CDR3 is 16 amino acids long. Germline CDR1 reads SEHNR; CDR2 reads FQNEAQ (reference sequence). The CDR3 loop reads CASSWGQGAVTDGYTF. CDR3 DNA: TGTGCCAGCAGCTGGGGACAGGGGGCTGTTACGGATGGCTACACCTTC.

The chain employs TRBV24-1 and TRBJ2-5; maybe TRBD2 (5 bases). Trimming removed 5 bases at V and 0 bases at J, with 6 bases between. The germline gives CDR1 KGHDR, CDR2 SFDVKD. This CDR3 contains 13 residues. As DNA, the CDR3 is TGTGCCACCAGTGTCGGGAACCAAGAGACCCAGTACTTC. This sequence encodes CATSVGNQETQYF.

This chain uses TRBV4-1 with TRBJ2-2, with D unclear. Trimming cost V 1 base and J 0 bases, with 9 bases left between them. The CDR3 runs to 16 residues. Germline assignment: CDR1 MGHRA and CDR2 YSYEKL. DNA for the CDR3: TGCGCCAGCAGCCAAGGTCGAACTACGAACACCGGGGAGCTGTTTTTT. Translating it yields CASSQGRTTNTGELFF.

This chain connects TRBV19 to TRBJ2-7; 8 bases agree with TRBD2. The CDR3 sequence is 13 residues long. CDR1 and CDR2 (germline): LNHDA, SQIVND (reference sequence). The ends lost 4 bases at V and 5 bases at J; junction bases unmatched: 4. CDR3 nucleotide sequence: TGTGCCAGTAGTACCCGGCGGGGGGACGAGCAGTACTTC. Its translation is CASSTRRGDEQYF.

The chain joins TRBV2 to TRBJ2-7, with 12 bases fitting TRBD2. CDR3 size: 16 residues. Germline V lookup: CDR1 SNHLY, CDR2 FYNNEI. V shed 0 bases and J 4 bases; nucleotides not matched to a gene: 4. The CDR3: CASSEALLAGGYEQYF. In nucleotides, the CDR3 is TGTGCCAGCAGTGAAGCGCTTCTAGCGGGAGGGTACGAGCAGTACTTC.

The rearrangement uses TRBV2 and TRBJ1-2; 7 bases line up with TRBD1. CDR1 and CDR2 from the germline V gene are SNHLY and FYNNEI. The J segment lost 3 bases and the V segment lost 6 bases, leaving 4 bases of the junction unmatched. CDR3 length: 13 amino acids. CDR3 sequence: CASSEGQYYGYTF. CDR3 nucleotide sequence: TGTGCCAGCAGCGAGGGACAGTACTATGGCTACACCTTC.

The genes are TRBV7-8 and TRBJ2-5; TRBD1 matches 7 bases. The CDR3 covers 16 residues. Germline loops: CDR1 SGHVS, CDR2 FQNEAQ. J gave up 4 bases and V 5 bases, and 13 bases lay outside the gene matches. The CDR3 nucleotides read TGTGCCAGCAGCCACGGAGCAGGGGGTAGAAGAGAGACCCAGTACTTC. Translation gives CASSHGAGGRRETQYF. Together with reference TRBV7-8 and TRBJ2-5, the CDR3 gives the full variable domain: GAGVSQSPRYKVAKRGQDVALRCDPISGHVSLFWYQQALGQGPEFLTYFQNEAQLDKSGLPSDRFFAERPEGSVSTLKIQRTQQEDSAVYLCASSHGAGGRRETQYFGPGTRLLVL.

The genes are TRBV7-9 and TRBJ1-2; perhaps TRBD1 as D (5 bases). V shed 5 bases and J shed 4 bases, with 17 bases lying between them. Germline assignment: CDR1 SEHNR and CDR2 FQNEAQ (reference sequence). The CDR3 totals 15 residues. This CDR3 reads CASSDGRGTGYGYTF. The CDR3 DNA is TGTGCCAGCAGCGACGGAAGGGGAACCGGCTATGGCTACACCTTC.

The chain combines TRBV19 with TRBJ2-1, with 11 bases matching TRBD2. Germline V gene data show CDR1 as LNHDA and CDR2 as SQIVND (reference sequence). With V trimmed by 6 bases and J by 5 bases, 6 bases remained unmatched. This CDR3 has 15 amino acids. The CDR3 DNA is TGTGCCAGTAGACTAGCGGGAGTATTCAACAATGAGCAGTTCTTC. It translates to CASRLAGVFNNEQFF.

The chain uses TRBV18 and TRBJ1-4; D is perhaps TRBD1 (6 bases). Between the trimmed V and J ends, which lost 6 bases and 4 bases, there was a span of 18 bases. CDR3 size: 16 residues. Germline CDR1 is KGHSH and CDR2 is LQKENI. CDR3: CASSLSATGGNEKLFF. The DNA of the CDR3 is TGTGCCAGCTCTCTCAGCGCGACAGGAGGTAATGAAAAACTGTTTTTT.

This chain connects TRBV7-2 to TRBJ2-7; possible D gene TRBD2, 6 bases. CDR3 length: 15 residues. From germline, CDR1 is SGHTA and CDR2 FQGNSA. Trimming pared 5 bases from V and 3 bases from J, leaving 17 bases between. Here the CDR3 reads CASSPRRVVSYEQYF. The CDR3 bases are TGTGCCAGCAGCCCCCGGAGGGTAGTAAGCTACGAGCAGTACTTC.